This entry is about one T cell receptor (beta chain). These data are taken from a study of blood T cell repertoires in COVID-19. Study-wide background: Material from acute and convalescent COVID-19 was sourced from the United States, Italy and Spain. Sample material is recorded as cDNA or gDNA derived from T cells, B-cell-depleted T cells, or PBMCs.

One Seattle source followed patients from active infection through their disease course. Per the original methods: Nucleated cell number was recorded as an estimate derived from reference gene primer amplification. Profiled with immunoSEQ multiplex PCR; TCRdb holds only in-frame clones, not every one. Clone size and the V and J calls come from that table; the DNA yielded D and trimming. Here the sample spans some 350,000 clones, around 89% being singletons. Germline V lookup: CDR1 LNHNV, CDR2 YYDKDF (reference sequence). The V gene lost 0 bases and the J gene lost 5 bases, with 13 bases spanning the gap. CDR3 length: 15 residues.

The sequenced material came from peripheral blood. The chain carries TRBV15 and TRBJ2-5; D is unresolved. This sequence was found in a woman between 25 and 40 years old with COVID-19, enrolled during active disease. As DNA, the CDR3 is TGTGCCACCAGCAGAGATTCCCCGGGTCAGGAGACCCAGTACTTC. Residues: CATSRDSPGQETQYF.